Each of the 9 T cell receptor beta chains below was sequenced from the same sample in a study of shared clonotypes between healthy human individuals. TCRdb's copy holds only in-frame clones and misses some; the assay was immunoSEQ multiplex PCR. The sample holds 2 million to 2.5 million clones, approximately 95% seen once. Sequenced: naive CD4+ T cells from PBMCs. The subset: CD45RA+ positively selected. All receptors come from a man between 18 and 29 years old in good health. Some clones in this sample may be carry-over from other donors' samples.

Of note for this clone: The identical CDR3 is also encoded by other nucleotide sequences in the sample. CDR3 sequence reads: CASSLEPSGSTDTQYF. The CDR3, as DNA: TGCGCCAGCAGCTTGGAGCCCAGCGGGAGCACAGATACGCAGTATTTT. The rearrangement uses TRBV5-1 and TRBJ2-3; possible D gene TRBD2, 6 bases. The CDR3 has 16 amino acids. V was trimmed by 0 bases and J by 0 bases, leaving 11 bases between them. CDR1 and CDR2 (germline): SGHRS, YFSETQ.

This chain uses TRBV10-3 with TRBJ2-3; a possible D gene is TRBD1 (5 bases). The CDR3 runs to 15 residues. V was shortened by 8 bases and J by 5 bases, with 20 bases between the two germline ends. The germline V gene has CDR1 ENHRY and CDR2 SYGVKD. For the CDR3, the DNA is TGTGCCATCGGAACAGGAGACAGAGGCCAAGATACGCAGTATTTT. Translation: CAIGTGDRGQDTQYF.

V gene TRBV2 combines with J gene TRBJ2-3; the D gene is possibly TRBD2 (6 bases). Germline loops: CDR1 SNHLY, CDR2 FYNNEI. V gave up 4 bases and J gave up 2 bases, with 13 bases separating them. This CDR3 contains 15 residues. CDR3 protein: CASSVRERTTDTQYF. The CDR3 DNA sequence: TGTGCCAGCAGTGTCCGGGAGAGAACCACAGATACGCAGTATTTT.

This chain uses TRBV5-1 with TRBJ1-4; no firm D call. The CDR3 sequence is 14 residues long. Germline assignment: CDR1 SGHRS and CDR2 YFSETQ. V was pared by 1 base and J by 5 bases, with 9 bases between. CDR3 region: CASSLIGVNEKLFF. In nucleotides, the CDR3 is TGCGCCAGCAGCTTGATCGGGGTGAATGAAAAACTGTTTTTT. Complete variable domain (other parts from reference TRBV5-1 and TRBJ1-4): KAGVTQTPRYLIKTRGQQVTLSCSPISGHRSVSWYQQTPGQGLQFLFEYFSETQRNKGNFPGRFSGRQFSNSRSEMNVSTLELGDSALYLCASSLIGVNEKLFFGSGTQLSVL.

The chain combines TRBV5-4 with TRBJ2-1, with 8 bases fitting TRBD2. Germline V lookup: CDR1 SGHNT, CDR2 YYREEE (reference sequence). Germline trimming cut 4 bases from V and 7 bases from J; bases unmatched to any gene: 4. This CDR3 has 13 residues. CDR3 sequence reads: CASSPRGGNEQFF. The CDR3 bases are TGTGCCAGCAGCCCACGGGGGGGGAATGAGCAGTTCTTC.

The chain joins TRBV28 to TRBJ2-5; D uncertain. The germline gives CDR1 MDHEN, CDR2 SYDVKM. This CDR3 is 12 amino acids long. Trimming removed 5 bases at V and 5 bases at J, with 9 bases between. DNA for the CDR3: TGTGCCAGCAGTACCCCCGGGGAGACCCAGTACTTC. Translating it yields CASSTPGETQYF.

The chain combines TRBV5-4 with TRBJ2-1, with D unclear. This CDR3 has 16 amino acids. Germline CDR1 SGHNT, CDR2 YYREEE (reference sequence). V was shortened by 1 base and J by 0 bases, with 11 bases between the two germline ends. This CDR3 reads CASSLQVLSSYNEQFF. The CDR3 bases are TGTGCCAGCAGCTTGCAGGTATTGAGCTCCTACAATGAGCAGTTCTTC.

This clone was seen more than once but under ten times. This chain links TRBV25-1 with TRBJ1-5, with D possibly TRBD1 on 5 matching bases. V dropped 8 bases and J dropped 1 base, with 15 bases sitting between them. Germline assignment: CDR1 MGHDK and CDR2 SYGVNS. CDR3 length: 15 amino acids. CDR3 loop: CASPLRARSNQPQHF. CDR3 bases: TGTGCCAGCCCCCTCAGGGCGAGGAGCAATCAGCCCCAGCATTTT.

The V call is TRBV4-2, the J call TRBJ2-5; D uncertain. This CDR3 has 14 amino acids. V dropped 4 bases and J dropped 0 bases, with 9 bases sitting between them. Looked up from germline, CDR1 is LGHNA and CDR2 is YNFKEQ. The CDR3 DNA is TGTGCCAGCAGCCCGGATGCTAACCAAGAGACCCAGTACTTC. Translation gives CASSPDANQETQYF.